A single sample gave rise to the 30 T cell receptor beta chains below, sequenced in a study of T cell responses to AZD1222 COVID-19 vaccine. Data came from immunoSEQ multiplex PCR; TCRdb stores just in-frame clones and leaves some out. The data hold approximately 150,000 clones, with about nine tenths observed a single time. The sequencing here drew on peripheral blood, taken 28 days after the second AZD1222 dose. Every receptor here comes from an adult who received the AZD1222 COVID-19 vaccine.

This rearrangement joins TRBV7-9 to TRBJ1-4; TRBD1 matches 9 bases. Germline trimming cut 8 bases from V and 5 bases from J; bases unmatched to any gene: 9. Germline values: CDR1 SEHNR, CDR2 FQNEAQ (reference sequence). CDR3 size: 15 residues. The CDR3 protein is CASGFRGTGNEKLFF. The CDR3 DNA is TGTGCCAGCGGATTTCGTGGGACAGGGAATGAAAAACTGTTTTTT.

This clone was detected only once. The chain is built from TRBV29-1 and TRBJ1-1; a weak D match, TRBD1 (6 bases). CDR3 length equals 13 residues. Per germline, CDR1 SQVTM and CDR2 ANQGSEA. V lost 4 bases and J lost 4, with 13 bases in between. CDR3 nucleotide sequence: TGCAGCGTTGCCACAGGGTTGGGCACTGAAGCTTTCTTT. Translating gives CSVATGLGTEAFF.

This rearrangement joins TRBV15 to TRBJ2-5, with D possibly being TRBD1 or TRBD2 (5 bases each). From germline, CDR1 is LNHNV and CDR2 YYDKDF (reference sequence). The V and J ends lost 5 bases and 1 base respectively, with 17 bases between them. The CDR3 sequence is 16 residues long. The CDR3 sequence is CATSHPGPSTQETQYF. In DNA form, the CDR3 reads TGTGCCACCAGCCACCCGGGACCCTCGACCCAAGAGACCCAGTACTTC.

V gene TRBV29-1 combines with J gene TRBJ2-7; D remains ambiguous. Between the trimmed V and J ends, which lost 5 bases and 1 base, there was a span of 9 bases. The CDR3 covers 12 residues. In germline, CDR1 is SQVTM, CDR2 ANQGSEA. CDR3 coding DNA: TGCAGCGTTTTAGAGATGTCCTACGAGCAGTACTTC. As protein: CSVLEMSYEQYF.

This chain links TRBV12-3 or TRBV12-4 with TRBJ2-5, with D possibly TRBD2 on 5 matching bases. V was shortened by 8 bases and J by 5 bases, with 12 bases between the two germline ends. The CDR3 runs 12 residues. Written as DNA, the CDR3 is TGTGCCAGCGGTTCGTCGGGGGAGACCCAGTACTTC. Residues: CASGSSGETQYF.

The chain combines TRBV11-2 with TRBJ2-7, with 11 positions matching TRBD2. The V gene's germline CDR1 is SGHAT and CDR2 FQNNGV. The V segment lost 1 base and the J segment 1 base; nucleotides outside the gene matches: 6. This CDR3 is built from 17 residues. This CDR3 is CASSLGSGGAGSYEQYF. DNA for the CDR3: TGTGCCAGCAGCTTAGGTAGCGGGGGGGCCGGGTCCTACGAGCAGTACTTC.

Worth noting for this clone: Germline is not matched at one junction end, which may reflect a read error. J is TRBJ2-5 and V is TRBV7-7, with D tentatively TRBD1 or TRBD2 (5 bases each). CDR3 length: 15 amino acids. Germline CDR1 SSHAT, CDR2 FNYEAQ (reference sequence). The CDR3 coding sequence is TGTGCTAGCAGCTTAGCGAGGGGTCTCCAAGAGACCCAGTACTTC. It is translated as CASSLARGLQETQYF. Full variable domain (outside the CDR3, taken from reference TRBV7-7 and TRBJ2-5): GAGVSQSPRYKVTKRGQDVTLRCDPISSHATLYWYQQALGQGPEFLTYFNYEAQPDKSGLPSDRFSAERPEGSISTLTIQRTEQRDSAMYRCASSLARGLQETQYFGPGTRLLVL.

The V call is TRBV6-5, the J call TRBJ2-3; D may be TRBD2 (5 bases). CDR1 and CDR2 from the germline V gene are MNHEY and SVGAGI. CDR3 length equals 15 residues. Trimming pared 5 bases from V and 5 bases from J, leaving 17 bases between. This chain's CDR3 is CASSRPGLGRDTQYF. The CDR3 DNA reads TGTGCCAGCAGTCGGCCGGGCCTGGGGAGAGATACGCAGTATTTT.

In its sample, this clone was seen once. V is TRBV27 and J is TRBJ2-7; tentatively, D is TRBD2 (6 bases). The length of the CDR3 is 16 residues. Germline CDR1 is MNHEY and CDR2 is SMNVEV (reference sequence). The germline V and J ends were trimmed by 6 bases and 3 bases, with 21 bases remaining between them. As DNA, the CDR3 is TGTGCCAGCAGGCCCTACCTCTCTAGCGCCTACTACGAGCAGTACTTC. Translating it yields CASRPYLSSAYYEQYF.

CDR3 sequence: CASSLLAGGRNEQFF. Written as DNA, the CDR3 is TGTGCCAGCAGTTTACTAGCGGGGGGAAGAAATGAGCAGTTCTTC. The V call is TRBV27, the J call TRBJ2-1; 11 positions match TRBD2. The CDR3 is made up of 15 amino acids. Germline CDR1 and CDR2: MNHEY and SMNVEV (reference sequence). With 2 bases clipped from V and 7 bases from J, the junction kept 4 bases outside the gene matches.

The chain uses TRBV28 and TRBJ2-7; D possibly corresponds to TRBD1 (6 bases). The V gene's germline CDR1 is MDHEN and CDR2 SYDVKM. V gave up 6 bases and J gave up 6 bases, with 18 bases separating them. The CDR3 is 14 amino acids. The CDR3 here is CASRQPGAVGEQYF. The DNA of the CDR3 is TGTGCCAGCAGACAACCAGGGGCCGTTGGCGAGCAGTACTTC.

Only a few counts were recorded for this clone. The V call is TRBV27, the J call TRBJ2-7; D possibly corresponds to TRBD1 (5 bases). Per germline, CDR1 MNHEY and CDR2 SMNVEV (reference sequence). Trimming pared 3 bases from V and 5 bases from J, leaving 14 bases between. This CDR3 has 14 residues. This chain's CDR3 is CASSFLARVNEQYF. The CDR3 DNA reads TGTGCCAGCAGTTTCCTCGCCAGGGTAAACGAGCAGTACTTC.

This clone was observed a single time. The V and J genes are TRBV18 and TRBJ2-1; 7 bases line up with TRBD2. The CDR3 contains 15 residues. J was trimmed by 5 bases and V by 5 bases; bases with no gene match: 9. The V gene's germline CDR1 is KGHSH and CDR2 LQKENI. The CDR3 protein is CASSWGAGRDNEQFF. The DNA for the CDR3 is TGTGCCAGCTCATGGGGAGCGGGGAGAGACAATGAGCAGTTCTTC.

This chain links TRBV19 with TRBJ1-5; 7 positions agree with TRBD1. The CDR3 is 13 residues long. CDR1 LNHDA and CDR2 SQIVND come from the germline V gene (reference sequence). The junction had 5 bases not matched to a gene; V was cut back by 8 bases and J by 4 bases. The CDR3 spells CASSGQRNQPQHF. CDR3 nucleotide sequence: TGTGCCAGTTCGGGACAGAGAAATCAGCCCCAGCATTTT.

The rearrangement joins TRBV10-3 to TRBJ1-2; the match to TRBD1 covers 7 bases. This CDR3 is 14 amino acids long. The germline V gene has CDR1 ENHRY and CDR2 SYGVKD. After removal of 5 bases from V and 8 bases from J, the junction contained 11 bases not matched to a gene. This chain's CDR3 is CAISRDRDGQGYTF. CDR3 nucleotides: TGTGCCATCAGTCGCGACAGGGACGGTCAGGGCTACACCTTC.

In DNA form, the CDR3 reads TGCAGCGTCTGGACTAGCGGCTACAATGAGCAGTTCTTC. Its protein is CSVWTSGYNEQFF. The chain links TRBV29-1 to TRBJ2-1, with TRBD2 matching 10 bases. Germline CDR1 SQVTM, CDR2 ANQGSEA. J gave up 3 bases and V 6 bases, and 2 bases lay outside the gene matches. The CDR3 extends over 13 amino acids.

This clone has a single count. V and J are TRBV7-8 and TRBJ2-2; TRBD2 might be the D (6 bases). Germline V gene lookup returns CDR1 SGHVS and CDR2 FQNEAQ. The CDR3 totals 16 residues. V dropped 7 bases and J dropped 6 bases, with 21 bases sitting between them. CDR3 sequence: CASTSRLGSRAGELFF. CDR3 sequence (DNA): TGTGCCAGCACCTCCCGACTAGGAAGTCGGGCCGGGGAGCTGTTTTTT.

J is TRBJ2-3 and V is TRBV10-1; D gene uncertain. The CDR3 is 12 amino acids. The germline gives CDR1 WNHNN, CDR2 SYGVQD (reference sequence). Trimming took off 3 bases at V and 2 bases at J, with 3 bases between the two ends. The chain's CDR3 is CASSDNTDTQYF. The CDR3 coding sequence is TGCGCCAGCAGTGACAACACAGATACGCAGTATTTT.

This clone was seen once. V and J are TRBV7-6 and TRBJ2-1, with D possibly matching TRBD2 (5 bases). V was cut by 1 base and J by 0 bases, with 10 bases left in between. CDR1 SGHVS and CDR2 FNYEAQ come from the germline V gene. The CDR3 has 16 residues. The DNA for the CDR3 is TGTGCCAGCAGCTTAGGAGGGCCGAGCTCCTACAATGAGCAGTTCTTC. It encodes CASSLGGPSSYNEQFF.

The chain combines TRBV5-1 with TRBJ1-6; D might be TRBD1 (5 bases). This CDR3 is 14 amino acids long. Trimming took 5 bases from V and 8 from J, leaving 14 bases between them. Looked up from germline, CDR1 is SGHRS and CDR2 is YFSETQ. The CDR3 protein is CASRGEGKDSPLHF. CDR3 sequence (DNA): TGCGCCAGCAGGGGGGAGGGGAAGGATTCACCCCTCCACTTT.

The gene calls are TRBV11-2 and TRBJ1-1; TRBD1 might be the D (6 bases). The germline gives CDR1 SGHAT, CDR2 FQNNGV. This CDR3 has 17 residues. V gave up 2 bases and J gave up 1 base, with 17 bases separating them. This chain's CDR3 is CASSLRFGGFENTEAFF. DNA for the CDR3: TGTGCCAGCAGCTTACGTTTTGGGGGCTTTGAGAACACTGAAGCTTTCTTT.

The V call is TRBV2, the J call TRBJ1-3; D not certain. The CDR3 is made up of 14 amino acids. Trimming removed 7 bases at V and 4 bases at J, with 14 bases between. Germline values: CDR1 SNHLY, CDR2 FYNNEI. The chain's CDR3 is CASNPSTGGNTIYF. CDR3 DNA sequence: TGTGCCAGCAACCCGTCCACCGGAGGAAACACCATATATTTT.

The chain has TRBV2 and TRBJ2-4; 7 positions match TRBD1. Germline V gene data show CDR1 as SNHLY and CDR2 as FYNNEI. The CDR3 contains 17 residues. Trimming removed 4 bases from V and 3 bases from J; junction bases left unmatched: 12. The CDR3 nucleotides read TGTGCCAGCAGTGGAGACAGGGTGTTCCGGGGCAAAAACATTCAGTACTTC. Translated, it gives CASSGDRVFRGKNIQYF.

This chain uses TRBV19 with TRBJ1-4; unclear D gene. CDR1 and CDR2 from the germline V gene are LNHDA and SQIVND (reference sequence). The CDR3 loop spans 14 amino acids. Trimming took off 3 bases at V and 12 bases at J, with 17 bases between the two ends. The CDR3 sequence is CASSINLGEYQLFF. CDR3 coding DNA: TGTGCCAGTAGTATCAATCTTGGGGAATATCAACTGTTTTTT. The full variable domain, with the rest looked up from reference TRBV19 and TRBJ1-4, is DGGITQSPKYLFRKEGQNVTLSCEQNLNHDAMYWYRQDPGQGLRLIYYSQIVNDFQKGDIAEGYSVSREKKESFPLTVTSAQKNPTAFYLCASSINLGEYQLFFGSGTQLSVL.

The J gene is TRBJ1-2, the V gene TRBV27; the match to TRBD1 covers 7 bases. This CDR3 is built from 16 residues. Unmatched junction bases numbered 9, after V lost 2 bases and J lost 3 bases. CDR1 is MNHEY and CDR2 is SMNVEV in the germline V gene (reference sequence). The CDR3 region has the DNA TGTGCCAGCAGTTTAGGAGGGGGCAGAAACTACTATGGCTACACCTTC. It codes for CASSLGGGRNYYGYTF.

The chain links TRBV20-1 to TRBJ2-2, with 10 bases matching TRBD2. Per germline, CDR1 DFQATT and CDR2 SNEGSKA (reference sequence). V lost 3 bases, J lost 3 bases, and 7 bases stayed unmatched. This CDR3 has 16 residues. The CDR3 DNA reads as TGCAGTGCTAGTGTGGTAGCGGGAGGTCACACCGGGGAGCTGTTTTTT. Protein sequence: CSASVVAGGHTGELFF.

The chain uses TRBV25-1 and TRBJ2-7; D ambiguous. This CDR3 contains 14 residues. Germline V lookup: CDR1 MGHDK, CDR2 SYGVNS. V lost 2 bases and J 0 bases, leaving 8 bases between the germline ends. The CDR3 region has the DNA TGTGCCAGCAGTGAAATGGGGTCCTCCTACGAGCAGTACTTC. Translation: CASSEMGSSYEQYF.

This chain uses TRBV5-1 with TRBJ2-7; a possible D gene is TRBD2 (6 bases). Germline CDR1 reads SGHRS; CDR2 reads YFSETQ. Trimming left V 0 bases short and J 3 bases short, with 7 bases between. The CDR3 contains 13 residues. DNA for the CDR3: TGCGCCAGCAGCTTGGAGGGAGGCTACGAGCAGTACTTC. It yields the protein CASSLEGGYEQYF. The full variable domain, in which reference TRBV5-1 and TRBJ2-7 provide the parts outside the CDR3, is KAGVTQTPRYLIKTRGQQVTLSCSPISGHRSVSWYQQTPGQGLQFLFEYFSETQRNKGNFPGRFSGRQFSNSRSEMNVSTLELGDSALYLCASSLEGGYEQYFGPGTRLTVT.

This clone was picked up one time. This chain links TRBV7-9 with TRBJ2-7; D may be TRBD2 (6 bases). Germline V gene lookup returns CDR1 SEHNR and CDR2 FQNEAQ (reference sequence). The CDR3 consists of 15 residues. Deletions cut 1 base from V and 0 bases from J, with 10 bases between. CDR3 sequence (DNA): TGTGCCAGCAGCTTAGATGGCGGGGCCTCCTACGAGCAGTACTTC. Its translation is CASSLDGGASYEQYF.

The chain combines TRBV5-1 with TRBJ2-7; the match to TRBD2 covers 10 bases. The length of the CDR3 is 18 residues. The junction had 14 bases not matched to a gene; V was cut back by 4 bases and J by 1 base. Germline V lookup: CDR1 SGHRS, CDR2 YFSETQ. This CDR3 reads CASSPEGSGRAGSYEQYF. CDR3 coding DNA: TGCGCCAGCAGCCCTGAGGGAAGCGGGAGGGCCGGGTCCTACGAGCAGTACTTC.